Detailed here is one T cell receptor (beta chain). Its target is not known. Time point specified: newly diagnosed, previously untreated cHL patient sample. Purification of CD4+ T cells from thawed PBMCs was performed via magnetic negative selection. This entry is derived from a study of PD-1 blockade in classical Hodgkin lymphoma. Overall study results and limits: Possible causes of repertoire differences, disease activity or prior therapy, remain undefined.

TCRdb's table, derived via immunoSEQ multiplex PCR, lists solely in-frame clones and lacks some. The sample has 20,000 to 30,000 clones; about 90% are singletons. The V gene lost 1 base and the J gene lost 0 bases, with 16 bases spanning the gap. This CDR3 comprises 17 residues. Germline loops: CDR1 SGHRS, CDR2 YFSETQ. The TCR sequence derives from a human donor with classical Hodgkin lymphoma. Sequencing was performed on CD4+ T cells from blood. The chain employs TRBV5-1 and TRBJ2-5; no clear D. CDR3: CASSLSIGLQYQETQYF. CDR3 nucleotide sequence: TGCGCCAGCAGCTTGTCCATTGGGTTGCAGTACCAAGAGACCCAGTACTTC.